The 30 T cell receptor beta chains below were found in one sample sequenced in a study of read filtering for tumor transcriptome and immune sequencing. The library was built from about 400 ng RNA with molecular barcoded adaptors for alpha/delta and beta/gamma chains. TCRdb itself ran the reads through MiXCR, one entry per CDR3 protein. The table records 130,000 or so distinct CDR3 sequences, 13% of them present only once. Sequenced input: a population of CD138-negative cells sorted from bone marrow. The receptors were gathered from a donor aged 40 or older with multiple myeloma.

This clonotype came up a few times. This chain connects TRBV20-1 to TRBJ2-7; perhaps TRBD1 as D (6 bases). V lost 0 bases and J lost 5, with 14 bases in between. The V gene's germline CDR1 is DFQATT and CDR2 SNEGSKA (reference sequence). CDR3 size: 14 residues. CDR3 loop: CSARDETGLHEQYF. The CDR3, as DNA: TGCAGTGCTAGAGATGAAACAGGGCTACACGAGCAGTACTTC.

The sample holds many counts of this clonotype. The chain joins TRBV2 to TRBJ2-1; D is ambiguous. Germline V gene lookup returns CDR1 SNHLY and CDR2 FYNNEI. The CDR3 has 14 residues. The V gene lost 2 bases and the J gene lost 0 bases, with 5 bases spanning the gap. In DNA, the CDR3 is TGTGCCAGCAGTGAAAAGAGCTCCTACAATGAGCAGTTCTTC. It translates to CASSEKSSYNEQFF.

This clonotype was seen more than once but under ten times. V and J are TRBV11-2 and TRBJ2-4; D is perhaps TRBD2 (5 bases). The V and J ends lost 11 bases and 7 bases respectively, with 24 bases between them. Germline-derived CDR1 and CDR2 are SGHAT and FQNNGV. The CDR3 covers 15 residues. In DNA, the CDR3 is TGTGCCCGCTGCTTAGCTAGAGGGCCTTTGAACATTCAGTACTTC. It codes for CARCLARGPLNIQYF.

This clonotype has ten or more counts. This chain uses TRBV7-3 with TRBJ2-2, with D perhaps matching TRBD2 (6 bases). Trimming took 5 bases from V and 4 from J, leaving 17 bases between them. Germline CDR1 reads SGHTA; CDR2 reads FQGTGA. The CDR3 has 16 amino acids. In DNA form, the CDR3 reads TGTGCCAGCAGCACGATATCGGGGGTAGCCACCGGGGAGCTGTTTTTT. Translating it yields CASSTISGVATGELFF.

This clonotype was counted at least ten times. The V call is TRBV7-3, the J call TRBJ2-3, with 9 bases lining up with TRBD1. V lost 5 bases, J lost 6 bases, and 6 bases stayed unmatched. Germline CDR1 SGHTA, CDR2 FQGTGA. CDR3 length: 14 residues. CDR3 loop: CASSDTGGLDTQYF. CDR3 bases: TGTGCCAGCAGCGACACAGGGGGCCTCGATACGCAGTATTTT. Based on the CDR3 plus reference TRBV7-3 and TRBJ2-3, the full variable domain is GAGVSQTPSNKVTEKGKYVELRCDPISGHTALYWYRQSLGQGPEFLIYFQGTGAADDSGLPNDRFFAVRPEGSVSTLKIQRTERGDSAVYLCASSDTGGLDTQYFGPGTRLTVL.

The V call is TRBV11-2, the J call TRBJ1-2; possible D gene TRBD1, 5 bases. The V gene's germline CDR1 is SGHAT and CDR2 FQNNGV. The CDR3 covers 13 residues. Trimming took off 1 base at V and 7 bases at J, with 10 bases between the two ends. CDR3 sequence: CASSLGQSRGYTF. The CDR3 nucleotides read TGTGCCAGCAGCTTAGGACAGAGCCGTGGCTACACCTTC.

This clonotype appeared many times. This chain joins TRBV19 and TRBJ1-5; 8 bases align to TRBD1. V was clipped by 1 base and J by 3 bases; unmatched bases: 2. Germline V gene lookup returns CDR1 LNHDA and CDR2 SQIVND (reference sequence). The CDR3 has 15 amino acids. The CDR3 coding sequence is TGTGCCAGTAGTATAGGGACAGGGATCAATCAGCCCCAGCATTTT. Translating gives CASSIGTGINQPQHF.

This clonotype was seen more than once but under ten times. The V call is TRBV12-3 or TRBV12-4, the J call TRBJ2-3; 8 bases align to TRBD2. Germline trimming cut 8 bases from V and 3 bases from J; bases unmatched to any gene: 13. This CDR3 comprises 16 residues. CDR3 in amino acids: CASGVPSGSETDTQYF. The DNA for the CDR3 is TGTGCCAGCGGAGTCCCCAGCGGGAGTGAGACAGATACGCAGTATTTT.

Remarks on this clonotype: A much more abundant neighbour one base away suggests this may be a read error. This chain uses TRBV15 with TRBJ1-2; D unresolved. Germline V gene data show CDR1 as LNHNV and CDR2 as YYDKDF (reference sequence). The CDR3 contains 11 residues. In nucleotides, the CDR3 is TGTGCCACCAGCAGAGGATTAGGCTGCACCTTC. As protein: CATSRGLGCTF.

This clonotype was detected ten times or more. This chain connects TRBV7-2 to TRBJ2-5, with a possible D match to TRBD1 (6 bases). Germline assignment: CDR1 SGHTA and CDR2 FQGNSA. V dropped 4 bases and J dropped 5 bases, with 14 bases sitting between them. This CDR3 is 14 amino acids long. CDR3 nucleotide sequence: TGTGCCAGCAGCTCCCCGGGAAGGGGGGAGACCCAGTACTTC. Protein: CASSSPGRGETQYF.

This clonotype was counted at least ten times. The genes are TRBV18 and TRBJ2-5, with D unclear. CDR3 length: 11 residues. Between the trimmed V and J ends, which lost 8 bases and 1 base, there was a span of 5 bases. The germline gives CDR1 KGHSH, CDR2 LQKENI. The CDR3 protein is CASSPQETQYF. In nucleotides, the CDR3 is TGTGCCAGCAGCCCCCAAGAGACCCAGTACTTC.

This clonotype occurred many times. This chain uses TRBV7-9 with TRBJ1-1, with 7 bases lining up with TRBD1. This CDR3 is built from 14 residues. The ends lost 7 bases at V and 1 base at J; junction bases unmatched: 6. Looked up from germline, CDR1 is SEHNR and CDR2 is FQNEAQ (reference sequence). DNA for the CDR3: TGTGCCAGCACCTTGGGACAGCCGAACACTGAAGCTTTCTTT. The encoded protein is CASTLGQPNTEAFF.

This clonotype was picked up many times. The V call is TRBV4-1, the J call TRBJ2-1; TRBD2 aligns across 11 bases. The V gene's germline CDR1 is MGHRA and CDR2 YSYEKL. V was clipped by 3 bases and J by 7 bases; unmatched bases: 8. CDR3 length: 16 amino acids. The CDR3 DNA follows: TGCGCCAGCAGCCACAAACTAGCGGGAGAATTTAATGAGCAGTTCTTC. This codes for CASSHKLAGEFNEQFF.

The chain links TRBV6-5 to TRBJ2-7; 7 bases are a match to TRBD2. V lost 2 bases and J lost 4; bases outside the gene matches: 8. The CDR3 covers 15 residues. CDR1 and CDR2 (germline): MNHEY, SVGAGI. Here the CDR3 DNA reads TGTGCCAGCAGTTACGGGGGGGGTCGACCTTACGAGCAGTACTTC. Its protein is CASSYGGGRPYEQYF.

As regards this clonotype: It may be a read error: a sequence one base away is much more abundant. The chain uses TRBV7-9 and TRBJ1-1, with a possible D match to TRBD1 (5 bases). Trimming cost V 2 bases and J 3 bases, with 10 bases left between them. Germline V gives CDR1 SEHNR, CDR2 FQNEAQ (reference sequence). The CDR3 spans 14 residues. This CDR3 reads CASSLTRGDTEAFF. The CDR3 DNA sequence: TGTGCCAGCAGCTTAACGCGGGGGGACACTGAAGCTTTCTTT.

This clonotype was observed a handful of times. This rearrangement joins TRBV3-1 to TRBJ1-1; D unresolved. Trimming left V 3 bases short and J 7 bases short, with 6 bases between. The V gene's germline CDR1 is LGHDT and CDR2 YNNKEL (reference sequence). The CDR3 contains 11 residues. CDR3 residues: CASSQGSEAFF. The CDR3 DNA reads as TGTGCCAGCAGCCAGGGGAGTGAAGCTTTCTTT.

This clonotype has ten or more counts. One end of the junction varies from germline; a read error may be responsible. The V call is TRBV6-1, the J call TRBJ2-4, with 10 positions matching TRBD1. This CDR3 has 11 residues. The germline gives CDR1 MNHNS, CDR2 SASEGT. The CDR3 sequence: CASSEWDRGVF. The CDR3 DNA reads as TGTGCCAGCAGTGAATGGGACAGGGGAGTTTTC.

Ten or more counts support this clonotype. The chain couples TRBV7-6 to TRBJ2-1; TRBD2 aligns across 9 bases. The CDR3 spans 17 residues. Germline CDR1 is SGHVS and CDR2 is FNYEAQ. J was trimmed by 6 bases and V by 5 bases; bases with no gene match: 14. The CDR3 loop is CASSPLQPGLATNEQFF. The CDR3 DNA sequence: TGTGCCAGCAGCCCCCTTCAACCGGGACTAGCTACCAATGAGCAGTTCTTC.

To note about this clonotype: Because the CDR3 is missing its conserved closing phenylalanine or tryptophan, this is likely a read error. J is TRBJ2-3 and V is TRBV6-1, with TRBD2 matching 13 bases. The CDR3 runs 15 residues. Trimming removed 5 bases from V and 6 bases from J; junction bases left unmatched: 5. Germline V lookup: CDR1 MNHNS, CDR2 SASEGT. CDR3 DNA sequence: TGTGCCAGCAGTCCAAGGACTAGCGGGAGCGATACGCAGTATCTT. This codes for CASSPRTSGSDTQYL.

The table lists this clonotype with many counts. The rearrangement links TRBV5-8 to TRBJ1-1; 8 nucleotides match TRBD1. Germline lookup yields CDR1 SGHTS and CDR2 YDEGEE. CDR3 length: 14 amino acids. J lost 5 bases, V lost 4 bases, and 7 bases had no gene match. CDR3 in amino acids: CASSPGQGQTEAFF. CDR3 nucleotide sequence: TGTGCCAGCAGCCCAGGACAGGGTCAGACTGAAGCTTTCTTT.

On this clonotype itself: A much larger clone differs by one base, so this may be a read error. The V call is TRBV2, the J call TRBJ2-2; the D is unclear. Deletions cut 5 bases from V and 6 bases from J, with 10 bases between. The germline V gene has CDR1 SNHLY and CDR2 FYNNEI. The CDR3 runs to 13 residues. This CDR3 is CASSILHAGELFF. CDR3 in DNA: TGTGCCAGCAGTATCCTACATGCCGGGGAGCTGTTTTTT. The full variable domain, completed using reference TRBV2 and TRBJ2-2, is EPEVTQTPSHQVTQMGQEVILRCVPISNHLYFYWYRQILGQKVEFLVSFYNNEISEKSEIFDDQFSVERPDGSNFTLKIRSTKLEDSAMYFCASSILHAGELFFGEGSRLTVL.

This clonotype was counted many times. The chain carries TRBV7-9 and TRBJ2-7; TRBD2 matches at 13 bases. This CDR3 has 17 residues. Looked up from germline, CDR1 is SEHNR and CDR2 is FQNEAQ (reference sequence). J lost 1 base, V lost 3 bases, and 6 bases had no gene match. The CDR3 sequence: CASSLGLAGPASYEQYF. CDR3 in DNA: TGTGCCAGCAGCTTGGGACTAGCGGGACCCGCTTCCTACGAGCAGTACTTC. The whole variable domain, remainder taken from reference TRBV7-9 and TRBJ2-7, is DTGVSQNPRHKITKRGQNVTFRCDPISEHNRLYWYRQTLGQGPEFLTYFQNEAQLEKSRLLSDRFSAERPKGSFSTLEIQRTEQGDSAMYLCASSLGLAGPASYEQYFGPGTRLTVT.

This clonotype was seen at least ten times. This chain links TRBV6-2 or TRBV6-3 with TRBJ2-2, with D tentatively TRBD1 or TRBD2 (5 bases each). Trimming cost V 2 bases and J 4 bases, with 17 bases left between them. The V gene's germline CDR1 is MNHEY and CDR2 SVGEGT. CDR3 length: 17 residues. The CDR3 DNA reads as TGTGCCAGCAGTTACACTTCTGGGACCTACACCACCGGGGAGCTGTTTTTT. This sequence encodes CASSYTSGTYTTGELFF.

The J gene is TRBJ2-6, the V gene TRBV7-2; D is ambiguous. Germline CDR1 is SGHTA and CDR2 is FQGNSA. V was shortened by 3 bases and J by 6 bases, with 12 bases between the two germline ends. The CDR3 is 15 amino acids. The CDR3 nucleotides read TGTGCCAGCAGCTTGGCCTTGACTGAGGCCAACGTCCTGACTTTC. Translation gives CASSLALTEANVLTF.

At least ten counts were recorded for this clonotype. The CDR3 reads CSASGTSGINEQFF. In DNA, the CDR3 is TGCAGTGCTAGTGGGACTAGCGGGATTAATGAGCAGTTCTTC. J is TRBJ2-1 and V is TRBV20-1; TRBD2 agrees at 13 bases. This CDR3 comprises 14 residues. The V and J ends lost 3 bases and 7 bases, in that order; junction bases with no gene match: 3. In germline, CDR1 is DFQATT, CDR2 SNEGSKA (reference sequence).

This clonotype was counted many times. The chain has TRBV2 and TRBJ2-2; D not resolved. This CDR3 spans 16 amino acids. Per germline, CDR1 SNHLY and CDR2 FYNNEI. With 2 bases removed from V and 3 bases from J, the gap between germline ends came to 13 bases. For the CDR3, the DNA is TGTGCCAGCAGTGAATCCTTAGGCACTTACACCGGGGAGCTGTTTTTT. This gives the protein CASSESLGTYTGELFF.

This clonotype was recorded a few times. This chain joins TRBV6-5 and TRBJ2-7, with 9 bases identical to TRBD2. The CDR3 runs 15 residues. The junction had 6 bases not matched to a gene; V was cut back by 0 bases and J by 6 bases. Looked up from germline, CDR1 is MNHEY and CDR2 is SVGAGI. Here the CDR3 DNA reads TGTGCCAGCAGTTACTCTAGCGGGAGATTCTGCGAGCAGTACTTC. Protein product: CASSYSSGRFCEQYF.

This clonotype was picked up many times. This chain uses TRBV5-6 with TRBJ2-3; 13 bases line up with TRBD2. Germline V CDR1 and CDR2: SGHDT, YYEEEE. V dropped 3 bases and J dropped 3; count of bases not matched to a gene: 7. The CDR3 has 17 residues. The CDR3 loop reads CASSYRTSGSLTDTQYF. The DNA for the CDR3 is TGTGCCAGCAGCTACCGGACTAGCGGGAGTCTAACAGATACGCAGTATTTT.

On this clonotype itself: At one end the junction does not follow the germline gene, possibly because of a read error. The V gene is TRBV7-9, the J gene TRBJ1-3, with 7 bases lining up with TRBD1. Looked up from germline, CDR1 is SEHNR and CDR2 is FQNEAQ (reference sequence). The length of the CDR3 is 15 residues. CDR3 loop: CASSLVTGLGDTIYF. In DNA form, the CDR3 reads TGTGCCAGCAGCTTAGTGACAGGGCTTGGAGACACCATATATTTT.

With respect to this clonotype: This sequence may be a read error, since a much larger clone differs from it by one base. This chain connects TRBV6-6 to TRBJ2-5, with a tentative D call TRBD1 (6 bases). The CDR3 runs to 15 residues. CDR1 MNHNY and CDR2 SVGAGI come from the germline V gene (reference sequence). The CDR3 protein is CASSYSAGEQETKYF. The CDR3 DNA reads as TGTGCCAGCAGTTACTCGGCAGGGGAGCAAGAGACCAAGTACTTC.